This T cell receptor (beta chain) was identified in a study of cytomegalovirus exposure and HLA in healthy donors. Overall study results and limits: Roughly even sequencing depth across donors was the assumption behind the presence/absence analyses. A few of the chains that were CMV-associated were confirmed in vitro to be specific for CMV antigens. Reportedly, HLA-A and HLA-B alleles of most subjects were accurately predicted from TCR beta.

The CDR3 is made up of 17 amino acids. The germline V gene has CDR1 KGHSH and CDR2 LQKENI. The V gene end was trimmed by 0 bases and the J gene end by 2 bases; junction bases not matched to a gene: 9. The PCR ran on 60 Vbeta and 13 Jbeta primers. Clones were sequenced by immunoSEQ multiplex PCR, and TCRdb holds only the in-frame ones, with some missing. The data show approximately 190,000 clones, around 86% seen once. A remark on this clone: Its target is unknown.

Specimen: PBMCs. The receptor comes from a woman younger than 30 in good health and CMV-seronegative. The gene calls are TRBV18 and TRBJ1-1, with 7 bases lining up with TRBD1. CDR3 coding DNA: TGTGCCAGCTCACCACCTGCAAGGGGGCAAAAAAACACTGAAGCTTTCTTT. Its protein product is CASSPPARGQKNTEAFF.